The rows below give T cell receptor beta chains drawn from one sample of a study of blood T cell repertoires in COVID-19. The repertoire was sequenced with immunoSEQ multiplex PCR; TCRdb's copy has only in-frame clones and lacks some. The table lists over 120,000 clones, about 86% of them singletons. The sample consisted of PBMCs or T cells enriched from blood (not recorded which). The receptor source for this set is a man aged 50 to 60 who had recovered from COVID-19. Each CDR3 is given with its conserved first and last residue. Fields, in order: V gene, clone size, D gene, J gene, CDR3 protein, CDR3 DNA. The D gene is left open where the match is weak. Clone size is not always given. Where it is, it says once, few, many or a class for expanded clones.

v_call: TRBV10-1
clone_size: NA
d_call: TRBD1
j_call: TRBJ2-1
cdr3_aa: CASSGGGDEQFF
cdr3_nt: TGCGCCAGCAGTGGAGGGGGCGATGAGCAGTTCTTC

v_call: TRBV5-1
clone_size: NA
d_call: NA
j_call: TRBJ1-2
cdr3_aa: CASSLPSEHGYTF
cdr3_nt: TGCGCCAGCAGCTTGCCGAGTGAGCATGGCTACACCTTC

v_call: TRBV19
clone_size: NA
d_call: NA
j_call: TRBJ2-3
cdr3_aa: CASSIFLTTTDTQYF
cdr3_nt: TGTGCCAGTAGTATATTTTTAACTACCACAGATACGCAGTATTTT

v_call: TRBV18
clone_size: once
d_call: NA
j_call: TRBJ2-7
cdr3_aa: CASSPRTDSYEQYF
cdr3_nt: TGTGCCAGCTCACCAAGGACAGACTCCTACGAGCAGTACTTC

v_call: TRBV19
clone_size: NA
d_call: TRBD1
j_call: TRBJ1-5
cdr3_aa: CASSMGDRGYNQPQHF
cdr3_nt: TGTGCCAGTAGTATGGGTGACAGGGGGTACAATCAGCCCCAGCATTTT

v_call: TRBV6-5
clone_size: NA
d_call: NA
j_call: TRBJ2-4
cdr3_aa: CASIYIGRGGKNIQYF
cdr3_nt: TGTGCCAGCATTTACATCGGGCGGGGTGGCAAAAACATTCAGTACTTC

v_call: TRBV28
clone_size: NA
d_call: NA
j_call: TRBJ2-2
cdr3_aa: CASILTGSLDTGELFF
cdr3_nt: TGTGCCAGCATCCTTACAGGCTCCCTAGACACCGGGGAGCTGTTTTTT

v_call: TRBV18
clone_size: NA
d_call: NA
j_call: TRBJ2-7
cdr3_aa: CASSPRTDYEQYF
cdr3_nt: TGTGCCAGCTCACCACGAACAGACTACGAGCAGTACTTC

v_call: TRBV7-9
clone_size: NA
d_call: NA
j_call: TRBJ2-6
cdr3_aa: CASGGDSGANVLTF
cdr3_nt: TGTGCCAGCGGAGGCGACTCTGGGGCCAACGTCCTGACTTTC

v_call: TRBV6-5
clone_size: NA
d_call: TRBD1
j_call: TRBJ1-2
cdr3_aa: CASSYGTGSRYGYTF
cdr3_nt: TGTGCCAGCAGTTACGGGACAGGATCCCGCTATGGCTACACCTTC

v_call: TRBV5-8
clone_size: NA
d_call: NA
j_call: TRBJ1-3
cdr3_aa: CASSYRGGNTIYF
cdr3_nt: TGTGCCAGCAGCTATAGGGGTGGAAACACCATATATTTT

v_call: TRBV6-6
clone_size: NA
d_call: NA
j_call: TRBJ1-1
cdr3_aa: CASSYSRGARDTEAFF
cdr3_nt: TGTGCCAGCAGTTACTCCAGGGGAGCCCGGGACACTGAAGCTTTCTTT

v_call: TRBV7-3
clone_size: NA
d_call: NA
j_call: TRBJ2-3
cdr3_aa: CASSLRGGRTDTQYF
cdr3_nt: TGTGCCAGCAGCTTACGCGGGGGCCGGACAGATACGCAGTATTTT

v_call: TRBV7-3
clone_size: NA
d_call: TRBD2
j_call: TRBJ2-3
cdr3_aa: CASSLTSLAGDTQYF
cdr3_nt: TGTGCCAGCAGCTTAACGAGCCTAGCGGGAGATACGCAGTATTTT

v_call: TRBV4-3
clone_size: NA
d_call: TRBD1
j_call: TRBJ2-7
cdr3_aa: CASSQTGRDSEQYF
cdr3_nt: TGCGCCAGCAGCCAGACAGGCCGGGACAGCGAGCAGTACTTC

v_call: TRBV2
clone_size: NA
d_call: TRBD2
j_call: TRBJ2-3
cdr3_aa: CASISGGAQDTQYF
cdr3_nt: TGTGCCAGCATTAGCGGGGGGGCTCAGGATACGCAGTATTTT

v_call: TRBV7-2
clone_size: NA
d_call: TRBD1
j_call: TRBJ1-6
cdr3_aa: CASSPDRGVGTLHF
cdr3_nt: TGTGCCAGCAGCCCCGACAGGGGGGTGGGGACCCTCCACTTT

v_call: TRBV27
clone_size: NA
d_call: TRBD1
j_call: TRBJ1-4
cdr3_aa: CASSFYGQGSRRFGEKLFF
cdr3_nt: TGTGCCAGCAGTTTTTATGGACAGGGATCAAGGCGTTTTGGTGAAAAACTGTTTTTT

v_call: TRBV9
clone_size: NA
d_call: TRBD1
j_call: TRBJ1-2
cdr3_aa: CASSVGQGEGGYTF
cdr3_nt: TGTGCCAGCAGCGTTGGACAGGGCGAAGGCGGCTACACCTTC

v_call: TRBV29-1
clone_size: NA
d_call: NA
j_call: TRBJ2-3
cdr3_aa: CSVTGMSTDTQYF
cdr3_nt: TGCAGCGTCACCGGGATGAGCACAGATACGCAGTATTTT

v_call: TRBV3-1/TRBV3-2
clone_size: NA
d_call: NA
j_call: TRBJ2-5
cdr3_aa: CASSHPSEKLVTQYF
cdr3_nt: TGTGCCAGCAGCCACCCTAGCGAAAAATTGGTGACCCAGTACTTC

v_call: TRBV13
clone_size: NA
d_call: TRBD2
j_call: TRBJ2-1
cdr3_aa: CASSYRTSGYNEQFF
cdr3_nt: TGTGCCAGCAGCTATAGGACTAGCGGGTACAATGAGCAGTTCTTC

v_call: TRBV5-1
clone_size: NA
d_call: NA
j_call: TRBJ1-1
cdr3_aa: CASSLAATGNTEAFF
cdr3_nt: TGCGCCAGCAGCTTGGCAGCTACAGGGAACACTGAAGCTTTCTTT

v_call: TRBV6-4
clone_size: once
d_call: TRBD1
j_call: TRBJ1-1
cdr3_aa: CASSDSGQAAEAFF
cdr3_nt: TGTGCCAGCAGTGACTCGGGACAGGCGGCTGAAGCTTTCTTT

v_call: TRBV12-3/TRBV12-4
clone_size: NA
d_call: NA
j_call: TRBJ1-5
cdr3_aa: CASNKGVDQPQHF
cdr3_nt: TGTGCCAGCAACAAAGGGGTAGATCAGCCCCAGCATTTT

v_call: TRBV7-3
clone_size: once
d_call: NA
j_call: TRBJ2-2
cdr3_aa: CASSFPGNTGELFF
cdr3_nt: TGTGCCAGCAGCTTTCCGGGGAACACCGGGGAGCTGTTTTTT

v_call: TRBV18
clone_size: NA
d_call: NA
j_call: TRBJ2-5
cdr3_aa: CASSPPARGETQYF
cdr3_nt: TGTGCCAGCTCACCGCCTGCCCGAGGGGAGACCCAGTACTTC